This is a list of T cell receptor beta chains from one sample in a study of T cells in Graves' hyperthyroidism and ophthalmopathy. MiXCR, applied by TCRdb to the multiplex PCR reads, yields one record per CDR3 protein. The data contain about 300,000 distinct CDR3 sequences, about an eighth of them singletons. Sequenced material: blood. The receptors were gathered from a woman aged 30 to 39 with Graves' hyperthyroidism that later progressed to Graves' ophthalmopathy. The CDR3 runs from the conserved cysteine through the conserved F or W. The D gene is left open where the match is weak. The size of a clone is reported for some rows only, either as once, few or many, or as a class for expanded clones.

>TRBJ2-1|.|TRBD2|TRBV2
TGTGCCAGCGGACCACTAGCGGGACCCAACAATGAGCAGTTCTTC
CASGPLAGPNNEQFF
>TRBJ2-7|many|TRBD1|TRBV20-1
TGCAGTGCTAGGCGGGACAGGGAGCCCTACGAGCAGTACTTC
CSARRDREPYEQYF
>TRBJ2-1|.|TRBD2|TRBV6-1
TGTGCCAGCAGTGAGGCGGGAGGAAGAAATGAGCAGTTCTTC
CASSEAGGRNEQFF
>TRBJ2-7|many|TRBD2|TRBV18
TGTGCCAGCTCACCATTGGCGGGAGTCACGGGGCCCTACGAGCAGTACTTC
CASSPLAGVTGPYEQYF
>TRBJ1-3|few|.|TRBV20-1
TGCAGTGCCCTTTCCGGGGACTCTGGAAACACCATATATTTT
CSALSGDSGNTIYF
>TRBJ2-1|many|TRBD2|TRBV15
TGTGCCACCGAAGGACTAGTCAATGAGCAGTTCTTC
CATEGLVNEQFF
>TRBJ1-6|few|TRBD1|TRBV19
TGTGCCAGTACTCCAGATTACGACAGGGCCAATTCACCCCTCCACTTT
CASTPDYDRANSPLHF
>TRBJ1-5|many|TRBD1|TRBV29-1
TGCAGCGGAGGGACAGGGGGCCAGCCCCAGCATTTT
CSGGTGGQPQHF
>TRBJ1-1|many|TRBD1|TRBV28
TGTGCCAGCAGCTTTTCCGGGACAGGGGGCGCGGCTTTCTTT
CASSFSGTGGAAFF
>TRBJ1-1|.|.|TRBV18
TGTGCCAGCTCACCAGGGCAGAACACTGAAGCTCTCTTT
CASSPGQNTEALF